This T cell receptor beta chain was identified in a study of long-term antiretroviral therapy in people with HIV. General study findings and limits: Pre-ART expanded TRB clones stayed dominant throughout, though often decreasing after ART. Transplant donor controls retained higher diversity, though diversity increased after ART.

An immunoSEQ assay, version v3.0, was performed at survey level. Produced via immunoSEQ multiplex PCR; TCRdb's table is partial and in-frame only. Here the sample spans roughly 10,000 clones, approximately 85% being singletons. Regarding this clone: Its cognate antigen is unknown.

The CDR3 has 17 residues. Germline CDR1 is KGHSH and CDR2 is LQKENI. V was clipped by 2 bases and J by 1 base; unmatched bases: 11. This rearrangement joins TRBV18 to TRBJ2-7; 7 bases agree with TRBD1. The receptor comes from a man in his forties or fifties with HIV. The sequencing here drew on unsorted PBMCs, taken 1.8 years after starting antiretroviral therapy. CDR3 bases: TGTGCCAGCTCACCAGTTGTTGTCGGACAGGCGTCCTACGAGCAGTACTTC. This encodes CASSPVVVGQASYEQYF.